The 13 T cell receptor beta chains in this list originate from one sample, sequenced in a study of blood T cell repertoires in COVID-19 (dated by TCRdb to 2019 to 2021). Libraries were prepared through the immunoSEQ multiplex PCR assay. This immuneACCESS table, as held by TCRdb, lists in-frame sequences with V and J called but not all clones. Of the missing ones, under half trace to an unresolved V gene in checked studies; the others have no known cause. This sample holds under 500,000 clones; more than 85% were observed only once. The leading ten clones occupy roughly 4.3% of the sample. Sequenced: peripheral blood. The origin of the receptors is a woman aged 25-40 years with acute or convalescent COVID-19.

V gene TRBV12-3 or TRBV12-4 combines with J gene TRBJ2-1, with D possibly TRBD1 on 6 matching bases. Trimming pared 6 bases from V and 8 bases from J, leaving 14 bases between. CDR3 length equals 13 residues. DNA for the CDR3: TGTGCCAGCAGCCGGGGCCCAGGGGATGAGCAGTTCTTC. Translation gives CASSRGPGDEQFF.

The gene calls are TRBV11-2 and TRBJ1-2; 10 nucleotides line up with TRBD1. Germline V gene lookup returns CDR1 SGHAT and CDR2 FQNNGV. V shed 5 bases, J shed 5 bases, and the junction held 11 bases outside the gene matches. This CDR3 is 16 amino acids long. CDR3 loop: CASSPPRRTGGYGYTF. CDR3 DNA: TGTGCCAGCAGCCCCCCCCGAAGGACAGGGGGATATGGCTACACCTTC. The variable domain in full, completed from reference TRBV11-2 and TRBJ1-2, reads EAGVAQSPRYKIIEKRQSVAFWCNPISGHATLYWYQQILGQGPKLLIQFQNNGVVDDSQLPKDRFSAERLKGVDSTLKIQPAKLEDSAVYLCASSPPRRTGGYGYTFGSGTRLTVV.

A single count supports this clone. The gene calls are TRBV18 and TRBJ2-1, with TRBD2 matching over 9 bases. The CDR3 contains 15 residues. V lost 6 bases and J lost 4; bases outside the gene matches: 7. CDR1 and CDR2 from the germline V gene are KGHSH and LQKENI. In DNA, the CDR3 is TGTGCCAGCTCTCTCGGGACTAGCAGTTACAATGAGCAGTTCTTC. Amino acid sequence: CASSLGTSSYNEQFF.

This clone was seen just once. This chain joins TRBV4-1 and TRBJ1-2; the D is unclear. The CDR3 has 16 amino acids. Germline V lookup: CDR1 MGHRA, CDR2 YSYEKL. With 0 bases removed from V and 1 base from J, the gap between germline ends came to 12 bases. The CDR3 DNA reads TGCGCCAGCAGCCAAGATACATCCAGGAATAACTATGGCTACACCTTC. Translated, it gives CASSQDTSRNNYGYTF.

The chain has TRBV5-5 and TRBJ1-5, with D possibly matching TRBD1 (5 bases). With 2 bases removed from V and 8 bases from J, the gap between germline ends came to 17 bases. Germline CDR1 reads SGHKS; CDR2 reads YYEKEE (reference sequence). The CDR3 runs 15 residues. The CDR3 DNA reads TGTGCCAGCAGCTTCGGGACTGAGCTTTTAGAGCCCCAGCATTTT. Its translation: CASSFGTELLEPQHF.

This clone occurred a few times. This rearrangement joins TRBV6-1 to TRBJ2-7; tentative D call: TRBD1 (6 bases). Germline assignment: CDR1 MNHNS and CDR2 SASEGT. V lost 0 bases, J lost 5 bases, and 11 bases lay in between. CDR3 length equals 14 residues. The CDR3 bases are TGTGCCAGCAGTGAAGCCGCAGGGGTGAACGAGCAGTACTTC. Protein sequence: CASSEAAGVNEQYF.

The chain employs TRBV27 and TRBJ1-1; 7 bases map to TRBD1. The CDR3 is made up of 14 amino acids. The J segment lost 5 bases and the V segment lost 0 bases, leaving 3 bases of the junction unmatched. Germline-derived CDR1 and CDR2 are MNHEY and SMNVEV (reference sequence). This CDR3 is CASSLSTGVTEAFF. CDR3 nucleotides: TGTGCCAGCAGTTTATCTACAGGGGTAACTGAAGCTTTCTTT.

The chain links TRBV10-1 to TRBJ1-5, with 9 nucleotides matching TRBD1. After removal of 4 bases from V and 4 bases from J, the junction contained 2 bases not matched to a gene. Germline CDR1 reads WNHNN; CDR2 reads SYGVQD (reference sequence). The length of the CDR3 is 14 residues. The DNA of the CDR3 is TGCGCCAGCAGTGGTGGGACAGGGAATCAGCCCCAGCATTTT. This gives the protein CASSGGTGNQPQHF.

The chain uses TRBV3-1 (or the pseudogene TRBV3-2) and TRBJ2-3, with D hard to call. V was clipped by 1 base and J by 7 bases, with 6 bases between them. Germline V gene data show CDR1 as LGHDT and CDR2 as YNNKEL (reference sequence). The CDR3 runs to 12 residues. The CDR3, as DNA: TGTGCCAGCAGCCAAGTTCGGTATACGCAGTATTTT. Amino acid sequence: CASSQVRYTQYF.

The count of this clone is one. The rearrangement joins TRBV5-5 to TRBJ1-6; no definite D call. The CDR3 has 18 residues. V was cut by 0 bases and J by 10 bases, with 23 bases left in between. Germline values: CDR1 SGHKS, CDR2 YYEKEE (reference sequence). The CDR3 nucleotides read TGTGCCAGCAGCTTGGACTTTCGAGCCGGAGCGGTTCGGTCACCCCTCCACTTT. This codes for CASSLDFRAGAVRSPLHF.

This rearrangement joins TRBV28 to TRBJ1-6; 7 bases match TRBD1. Germline V gene sequence: CDR1 MDHEN, CDR2 SYDVKM. The ends lost 10 bases at V and 0 bases at J; junction bases unmatched: 9. The CDR3 runs to 16 residues. The CDR3 protein is CAIQTYRGSYNSPLHF. As DNA, the CDR3 is TGTGCCATCCAAACTTACAGGGGCTCCTATAATTCACCCCTCCACTTT.

The chain has TRBV13 and TRBJ1-1; 11 bases line up with TRBD1. After removal of 7 bases from V and 5 bases from J, the junction contained 21 bases not matched to a gene. CDR1 is PRHDT and CDR2 is FYEKMQ in the germline V gene (reference sequence). The CDR3 sequence is 19 residues long. The CDR3 region is CASKIFGTGTGGFRTEAFF. The CDR3 DNA sequence: TGTGCCAGCAAGATCTTCGGTACCGGGACAGGGGGATTCAGGACTGAAGCTTTCTTT.

Worth noting for this clone: A read error may produce the germline difference seen at one junction end. The gene calls are TRBV5-1 and TRBJ2-2; D is ambiguous. This CDR3 is built from 14 residues. Germline assignment: CDR1 SGHRS and CDR2 YFSETQ. The CDR3 sequence: CARRSYRNTGELFF. The CDR3, as DNA: TGCGCCCGCAGAAGCTACCGGAACACCGGGGAGCTGTTTTTT.